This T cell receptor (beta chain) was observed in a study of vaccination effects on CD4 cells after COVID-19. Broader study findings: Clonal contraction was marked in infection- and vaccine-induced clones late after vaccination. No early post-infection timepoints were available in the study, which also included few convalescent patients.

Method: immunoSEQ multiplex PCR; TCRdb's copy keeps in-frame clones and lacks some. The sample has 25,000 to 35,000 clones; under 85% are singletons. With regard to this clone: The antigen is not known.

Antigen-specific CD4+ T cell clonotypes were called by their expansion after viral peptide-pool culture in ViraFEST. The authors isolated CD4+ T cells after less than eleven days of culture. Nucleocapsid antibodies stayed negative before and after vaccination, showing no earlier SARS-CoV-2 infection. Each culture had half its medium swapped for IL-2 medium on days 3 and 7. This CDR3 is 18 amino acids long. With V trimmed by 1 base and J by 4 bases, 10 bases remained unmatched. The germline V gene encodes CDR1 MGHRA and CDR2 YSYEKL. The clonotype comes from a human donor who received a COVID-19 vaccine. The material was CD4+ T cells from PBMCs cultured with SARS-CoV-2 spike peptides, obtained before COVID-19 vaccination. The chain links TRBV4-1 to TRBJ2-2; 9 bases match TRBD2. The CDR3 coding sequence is TGCGCCAGCAGCCAAGGCGGGGGGGCCGGATCGGGCACCGGGGAGCTGTTTTTT. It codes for CASSQGGGAGSGTGELFF.